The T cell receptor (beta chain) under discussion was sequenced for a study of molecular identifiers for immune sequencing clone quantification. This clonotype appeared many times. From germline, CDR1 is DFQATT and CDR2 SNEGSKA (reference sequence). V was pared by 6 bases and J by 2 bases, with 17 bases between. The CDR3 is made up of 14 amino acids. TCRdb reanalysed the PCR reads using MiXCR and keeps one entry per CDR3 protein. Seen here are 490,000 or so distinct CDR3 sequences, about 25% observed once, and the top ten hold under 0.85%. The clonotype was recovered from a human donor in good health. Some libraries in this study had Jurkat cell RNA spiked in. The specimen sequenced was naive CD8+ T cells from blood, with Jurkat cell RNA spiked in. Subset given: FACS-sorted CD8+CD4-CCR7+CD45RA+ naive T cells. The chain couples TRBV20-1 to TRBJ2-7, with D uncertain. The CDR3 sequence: CSAQDPGLPYEQYF. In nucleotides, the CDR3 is TGCAGTGCCCAGGACCCCGGGCTCCCCTACGAGCAGTACTTC.